This T cell receptor beta chain appears in the sequencing data of a study of blood T cells in healthy people across ages. The authors ran a second PCR of about 6 to 11 cycles using a sample-barcoded 5' primer and a J-beta primer mix. Each CDR3 protein is one row after TCRdb ran MiXCR on the 5' RACE reads. The sample shows 750,000 to 1,000,000 distinct CDR3 sequences, approximately 32% of them seen only once. This clonotype was detected only a few times. Antigen unknown. Findings and caveats of the study: While age rose, TCR beta diversity per million T cells dropped in a roughly linear way.

Trimming pared 2 bases from V and 3 bases from J, leaving 14 bases between. CDR1 is MNHNY and CDR2 is SVGAGI in the germline V gene (reference sequence). There are 15 residues in the CDR3. These data are also associated with another study on T cells of mothers and their children. That paper states: All RNA that had been extracted was used for cDNA synthesis at about 1.5 ug per 15 ul. Each mother yielded more than 9.5 million TCR beta CDR3 reads. Each child yielded 2.5 million to 3 million reads. T cell clones that were persistent and microchimeric went undetected.

The sequencing sample was made of blood. The chain employs TRBV6-6 and TRBJ2-7, with unresolved D. The receptor was derived from a woman in her forties in good health. CDR3: CASSYAFVGSYEQYF. CDR3 in DNA: TGTGCCAGCAGTTACGCCTTTGTGGGTAGCTACGAGCAGTACTTC.